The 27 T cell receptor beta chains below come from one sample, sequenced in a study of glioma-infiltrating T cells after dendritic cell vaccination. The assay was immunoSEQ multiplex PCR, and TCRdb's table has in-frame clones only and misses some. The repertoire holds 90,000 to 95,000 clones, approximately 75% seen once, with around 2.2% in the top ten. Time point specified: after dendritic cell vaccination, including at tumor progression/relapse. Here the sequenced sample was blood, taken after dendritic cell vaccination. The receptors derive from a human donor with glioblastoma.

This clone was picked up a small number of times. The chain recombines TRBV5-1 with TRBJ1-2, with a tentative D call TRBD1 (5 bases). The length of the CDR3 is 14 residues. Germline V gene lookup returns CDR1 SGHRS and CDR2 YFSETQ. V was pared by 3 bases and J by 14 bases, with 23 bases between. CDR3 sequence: CASSSRQITHLWTF. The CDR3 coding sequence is TGCGCCAGCAGCTCCCGACAGATTACCCACCTCTGGACCTTC.

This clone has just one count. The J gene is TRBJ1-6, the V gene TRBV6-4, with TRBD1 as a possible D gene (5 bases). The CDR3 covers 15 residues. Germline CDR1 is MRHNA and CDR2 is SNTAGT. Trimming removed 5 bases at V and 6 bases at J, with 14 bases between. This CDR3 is CASSQAGLSNSPLHF. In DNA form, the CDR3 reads TGTGCCAGCAGTCAAGCGGGACTGAGTAATTCACCCCTCCACTTT.

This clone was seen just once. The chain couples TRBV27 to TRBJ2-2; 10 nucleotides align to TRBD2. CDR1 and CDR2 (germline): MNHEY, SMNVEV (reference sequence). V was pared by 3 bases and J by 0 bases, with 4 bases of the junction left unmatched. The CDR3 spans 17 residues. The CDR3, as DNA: TGTGCCAGCAGTTTCCGAGGACTAGCGGCGAACACCGGGGAGCTGTTTTTT. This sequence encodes CASSFRGLAANTGELFF.

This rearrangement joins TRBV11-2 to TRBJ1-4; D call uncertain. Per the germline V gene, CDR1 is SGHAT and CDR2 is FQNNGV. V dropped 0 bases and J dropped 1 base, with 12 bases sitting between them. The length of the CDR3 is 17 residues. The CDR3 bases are TGTGCCAGCAGCTTAGACAGGCCCCGTCTAACTAATGAAAAACTGTTTTTT. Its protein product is CASSLDRPRLTNEKLFF.

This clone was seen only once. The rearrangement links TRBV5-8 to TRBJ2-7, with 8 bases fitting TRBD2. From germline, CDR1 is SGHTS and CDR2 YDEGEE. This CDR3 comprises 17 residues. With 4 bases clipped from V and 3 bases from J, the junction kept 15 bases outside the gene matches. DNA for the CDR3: TGTGCCAGCAGCCCCCCCTGGGAGCGGGGGAACTACTACGAGCAGTACTTC. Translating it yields CASSPPWERGNYYEQYF.

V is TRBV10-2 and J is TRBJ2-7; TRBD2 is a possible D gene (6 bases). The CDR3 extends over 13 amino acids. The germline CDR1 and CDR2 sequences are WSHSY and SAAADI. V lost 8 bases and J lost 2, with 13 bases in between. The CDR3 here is CASRQEGPYEQYV. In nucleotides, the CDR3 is TGCGCCAGCCGCCAGGAGGGGCCCTACGAGCAGTACGTC.

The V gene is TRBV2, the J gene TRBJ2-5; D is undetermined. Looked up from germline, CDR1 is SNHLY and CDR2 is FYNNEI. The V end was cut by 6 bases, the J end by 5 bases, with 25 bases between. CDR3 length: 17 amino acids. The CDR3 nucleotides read TGTGCCAGCAGAGCCCCCTATTCGGTAGCTAGGTTGGAGACCCAGTACTTC. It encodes CASRAPYSVARLETQYF.

CDR3 DNA sequence: TGTGCCATCGCACAATCAGGAGGGTCCTACAATGAGCAGTTCTTC. Protein: CAIAQSGGSYNEQFF. The chain is built from TRBV6-1 and TRBJ2-1, with a tentative D call TRBD2 (6 bases). Germline V gene lookup returns CDR1 MNHNS and CDR2 SASEGT. The CDR3 totals 15 residues. Trimming stripped 10 bases from V and 1 base from J, with 17 bases between.

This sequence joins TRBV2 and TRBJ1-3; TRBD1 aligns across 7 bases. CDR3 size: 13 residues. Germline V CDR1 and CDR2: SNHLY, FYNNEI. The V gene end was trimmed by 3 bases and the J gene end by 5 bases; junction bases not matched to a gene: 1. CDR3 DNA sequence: TGTGCCAGCAGTGAGACAGGGAGAAACACCATATATTTT. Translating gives CASSETGRNTIYF.

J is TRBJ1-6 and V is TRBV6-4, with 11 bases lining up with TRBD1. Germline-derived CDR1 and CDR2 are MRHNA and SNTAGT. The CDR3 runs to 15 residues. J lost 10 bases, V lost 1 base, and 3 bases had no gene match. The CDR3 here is CASSDYGTGGSPLHF. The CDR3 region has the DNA TGTGCCAGCAGTGACTACGGGACAGGGGGATCACCCCTCCACTTT.

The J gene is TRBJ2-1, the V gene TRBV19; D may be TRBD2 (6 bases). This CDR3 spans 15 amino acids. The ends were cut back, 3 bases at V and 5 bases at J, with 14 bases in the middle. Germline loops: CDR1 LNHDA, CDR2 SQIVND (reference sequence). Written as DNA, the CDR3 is TGTGCCAGTAGTATCGGTGGGAGGCCTGACAATGAGCAGTTCTTC. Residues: CASSIGGRPDNEQFF. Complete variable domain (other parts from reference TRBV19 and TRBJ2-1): DGGITQSPKYLFRKEGQNVTLSCEQNLNHDAMYWYRQDPGQGLRLIYYSQIVNDFQKGDIAEGYSVSREKKESFPLTVTSAQKNPTAFYLCASSIGGRPDNEQFFGPGTRLTVL.

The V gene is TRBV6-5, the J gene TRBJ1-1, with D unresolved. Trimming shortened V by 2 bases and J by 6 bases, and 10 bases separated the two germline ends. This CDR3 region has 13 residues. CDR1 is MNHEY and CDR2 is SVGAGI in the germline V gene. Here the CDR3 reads CASSYGGRAEAFF. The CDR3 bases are TGTGCCAGCAGTTACGGAGGGAGGGCTGAAGCTTTCTTT.

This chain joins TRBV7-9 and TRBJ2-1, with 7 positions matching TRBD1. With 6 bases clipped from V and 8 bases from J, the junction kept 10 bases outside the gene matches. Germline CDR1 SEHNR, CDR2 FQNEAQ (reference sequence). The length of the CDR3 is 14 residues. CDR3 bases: TGTGCCAGCAGTTTTGCAGGGGGTAACGATGAGCAGTTCTTC. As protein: CASSFAGGNDEQFF.

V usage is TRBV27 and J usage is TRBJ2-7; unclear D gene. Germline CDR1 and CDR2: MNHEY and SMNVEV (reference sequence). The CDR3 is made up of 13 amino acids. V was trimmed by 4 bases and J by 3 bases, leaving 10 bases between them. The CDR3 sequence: CASSWAANYEQYF. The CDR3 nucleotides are TGTGCCAGCAGTTGGGCAGCCAACTACGAGCAGTACTTC.

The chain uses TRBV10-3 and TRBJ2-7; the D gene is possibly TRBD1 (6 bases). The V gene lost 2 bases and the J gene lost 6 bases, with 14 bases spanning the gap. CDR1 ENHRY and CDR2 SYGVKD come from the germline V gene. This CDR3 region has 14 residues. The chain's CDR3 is CAISEGQGFSEQYF. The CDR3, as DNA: TGTGCCATCAGTGAGGGTCAGGGGTTTAGCGAGCAGTACTTC.

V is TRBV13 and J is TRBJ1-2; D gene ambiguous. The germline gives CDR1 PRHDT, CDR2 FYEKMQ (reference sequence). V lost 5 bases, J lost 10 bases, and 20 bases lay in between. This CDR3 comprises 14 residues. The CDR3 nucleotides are TGTGCCAGCAGCCAAGCGTGGTTGTCACGCGTCTACACCTTC. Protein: CASSQAWLSRVYTF.

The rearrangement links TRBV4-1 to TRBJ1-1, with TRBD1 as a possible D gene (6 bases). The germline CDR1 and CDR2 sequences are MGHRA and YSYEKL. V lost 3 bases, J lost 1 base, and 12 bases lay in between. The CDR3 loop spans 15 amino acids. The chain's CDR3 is CASSQDSRPNTEAFF. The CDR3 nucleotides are TGCGCCAGCAGCCAGGACAGTCGGCCGAACACTGAAGCTTTCTTT.

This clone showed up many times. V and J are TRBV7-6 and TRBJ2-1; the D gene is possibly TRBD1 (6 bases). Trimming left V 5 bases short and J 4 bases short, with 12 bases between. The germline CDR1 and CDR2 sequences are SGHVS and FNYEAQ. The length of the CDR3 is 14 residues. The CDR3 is CASSPRQDYNEQFF. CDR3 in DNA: TGTGCCAGCAGCCCTCGACAGGATTACAATGAGCAGTTCTTC.

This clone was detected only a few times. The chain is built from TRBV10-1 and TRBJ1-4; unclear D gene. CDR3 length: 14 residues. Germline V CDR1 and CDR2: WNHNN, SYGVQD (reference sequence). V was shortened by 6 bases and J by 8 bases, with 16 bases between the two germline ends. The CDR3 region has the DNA TGCGCCAGCAGCATTGGGCCAGCGGGGGAAAAACTGTTTTTT. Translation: CASSIGPAGEKLFF.

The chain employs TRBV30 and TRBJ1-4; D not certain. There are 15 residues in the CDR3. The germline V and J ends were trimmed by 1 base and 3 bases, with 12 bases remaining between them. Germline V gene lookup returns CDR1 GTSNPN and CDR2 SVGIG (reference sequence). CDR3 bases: TGTGCCTGGAGTGAGTTCGGGGTTGCTAATGAAAAACTGTTTTTT. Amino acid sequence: CAWSEFGVANEKLFF.

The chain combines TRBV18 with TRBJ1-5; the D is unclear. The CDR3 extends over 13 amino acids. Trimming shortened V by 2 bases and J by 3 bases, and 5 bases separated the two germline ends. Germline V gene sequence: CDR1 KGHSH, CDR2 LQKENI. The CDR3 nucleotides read TGTGCCAGCTCACCAGACTCCAATCAGCCCCAGCATTTT. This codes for CASSPDSNQPQHF.

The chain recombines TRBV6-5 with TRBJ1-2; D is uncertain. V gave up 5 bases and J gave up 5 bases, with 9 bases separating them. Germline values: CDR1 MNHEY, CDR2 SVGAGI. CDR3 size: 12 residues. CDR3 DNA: TGTGCCAGCAGTAGCAGCGCTTATGGCTACACCTTC. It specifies CASSSSAYGYTF.

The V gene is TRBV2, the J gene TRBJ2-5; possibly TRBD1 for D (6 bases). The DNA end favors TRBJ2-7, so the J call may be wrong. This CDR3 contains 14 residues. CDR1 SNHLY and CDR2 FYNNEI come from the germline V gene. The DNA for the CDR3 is TGTGCCAGCAGTGAGGGAGACAGGCCCTACGAGCAGTACTTC. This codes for CASSEGDRPYEQYF.

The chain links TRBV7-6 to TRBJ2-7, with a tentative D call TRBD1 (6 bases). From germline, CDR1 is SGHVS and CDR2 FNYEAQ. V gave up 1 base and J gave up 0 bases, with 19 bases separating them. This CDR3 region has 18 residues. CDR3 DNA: TGTGCCAGCAGCTTAGACCCCATGACAGGCGAGAGCTCCTACGAGCAGTACTTC. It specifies CASSLDPMTGESSYEQYF. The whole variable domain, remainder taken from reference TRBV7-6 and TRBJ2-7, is GAGVSQSPRYKVTKRGQDVALRCDPISGHVSLYWYRQALGQGPEFLTYFNYEAQQDKSGLPNDRFSAERPEGSISTLTIQRTEQRDSAMYRCASSLDPMTGESSYEQYFGPGTRLTVT.

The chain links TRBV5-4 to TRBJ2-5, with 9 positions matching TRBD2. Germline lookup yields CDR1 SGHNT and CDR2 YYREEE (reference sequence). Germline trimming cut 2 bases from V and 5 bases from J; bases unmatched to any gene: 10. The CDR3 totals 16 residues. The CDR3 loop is CASSFGGGRAAETQYF. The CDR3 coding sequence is TGTGCCAGCAGCTTCGGGGGCGGGAGGGCCGCGGAGACCCAGTACTTC.

The CDR3 reads CASSLGTDNYGYTF. The CDR3, as DNA: TGTGCCAGCAGCTTGGGGACAGACAACTATGGCTACACCTTC. The rearrangement joins TRBV5-6 to TRBJ1-2, with D possibly TRBD1 on 6 matching bases. The germline CDR1 and CDR2 sequences are SGHDT and YYEEEE. V gave up 0 bases and J gave up 2 bases, with 8 bases separating them. The CDR3 is made up of 14 amino acids.

The CDR3 reads CASKRTGLNSPLHF. CDR3 DNA: TGTGCCAGCAAGAGGACAGGGCTAAATTCACCCCTCCACTTT. The chain is built from TRBV6-5 and TRBJ1-6, with 8 positions matching TRBD1. Germline loops: CDR1 MNHEY, CDR2 SVGAGI. The CDR3 is 14 amino acids. V shed 7 bases and J 7 bases; nucleotides not matched to a gene: 6.